Below, 16 T cell receptor beta chains from the same sample are listed, as sequenced in a study of T-cell memory formation after mild COVID-19. Each CDR3 protein is one row after TCRdb ran MiXCR on the 5' RACE reads. The table lists about 470,000 distinct CDR3 sequences, 20% to 30% of them singletons. The sequenced material came from PBMCs or a T cell subset sorted from them (not recorded which). All receptors come from an adult woman who had mild COVID-19 (a few samples of this study predate the infection). Cell type and time point are not known.

The chain links TRBV5-1 to TRBJ2-1; 9 nucleotides align to TRBD2. Germline CDR1 reads SGHRS; CDR2 reads YFSETQ. After removal of 7 bases from V and 4 bases from J, the junction contained 9 bases not matched to a gene. The CDR3 is 15 amino acids. CDR3 bases: TGCGCCAGCGGGCCCAGCGGGAGGACGTACAATGAGCAGTTCTTC. It is translated as CASGPSGRTYNEQFF.

The chain uses TRBV28 and TRBJ2-1, with 7 bases fitting TRBD2. The CDR3 contains 11 residues. V lost 3 bases and J lost 13; bases outside the gene matches: 3. The germline CDR1 and CDR2 sequences are MDHEN and SYDVKM. The CDR3 region is CASSFAGDQFF. CDR3 bases: TGTGCCAGCAGTTTCGCGGGGGACCAGTTCTTC.

This chain uses TRBV7-9 with TRBJ2-5; D perhaps matches TRBD1 (6 bases). V shed 1 base and J shed 1 base, with 13 bases lying between them. The CDR3 has 16 amino acids. Looked up from germline, CDR1 is SEHNR and CDR2 is FQNEAQ (reference sequence). CDR3 sequence: CASSLGMGHLQETQYF. For the CDR3, the DNA is TGTGCCAGCAGCTTAGGGATGGGACACCTCCAAGAGACCCAGTACTTC.

J is TRBJ2-7 and V is TRBV5-1; the D is unclear. The CDR3 loop spans 15 amino acids. Trimming cost V 0 bases and J 5 bases, with 15 bases left between them. The germline V gene has CDR1 SGHRS and CDR2 YFSETQ. The CDR3 protein is CASSLEYSRLDEQYF. The CDR3 DNA follows: TGCGCCAGCAGCTTGGAATATTCCAGGCTTGACGAGCAGTACTTC.

The sample holds a few counts of this clonotype. One end of the junction is discordant with germline, which a read error may explain. The chain carries TRBV2 and TRBJ1-6; D perhaps matches TRBD1 (6 bases). From germline, CDR1 is SNHLY and CDR2 FYNNEI. CDR3 length: 15 residues. The DNA of the CDR3 is TGTGCCAGCACCCGGACAGCCTCCCATAATTCACCCCTCCACTTT. Its translation is CASTRTASHNSPLHF.

This clonotype was detected ten times or more. The chain joins TRBV10-3 to TRBJ2-3; possibly TRBD2 for D (6 bases). The CDR3 runs 15 residues. V lost 4 bases and J 3 bases, leaving 14 bases between the germline ends. CDR1 and CDR2 from the germline V gene are ENHRY and SYGVKD. The CDR3 loop reads CAISGSGRGTDTQYF. As DNA, the CDR3 is TGTGCCATCAGTGGTAGCGGCCGGGGGACAGATACGCAGTATTTT.

A few counts support this clonotype. V usage is TRBV20-1 and J usage is TRBJ1-1; D ambiguous. Looked up from germline, CDR1 is DFQATT and CDR2 is SNEGSKA (reference sequence). Trimming shortened V by 1 base and J by 11 bases, and 20 bases separated the two germline ends. The CDR3 is made up of 14 amino acids. CDR3 residues: CSARGGVVKKRAFF. The CDR3, as DNA: TGCAGTGCTAGAGGCGGGGTGGTAAAAAAAAGGGCTTTCTTT.

The table lists this clonotype with a few counts. The chain carries TRBV5-5 and TRBJ2-1, with 10 bases identical to TRBD2. Germline trimming cut 2 bases from V and 5 bases from J; bases unmatched to any gene: 7. The CDR3 covers 16 residues. CDR1 and CDR2 (germline): SGHKS, YYEKEE (reference sequence). CDR3 DNA: TGTGCCAGCAGCTTCATTGTGGGACTAGCGAACAATGAGCAGTTCTTC. Its translation is CASSFIVGLANNEQFF.

This sequence joins TRBV18 and TRBJ2-1, with TRBD2 identical over 7 bases. The V segment lost 0 bases and the J segment 4 bases; nucleotides outside the gene matches: 6. Germline V gene lookup returns CDR1 KGHSH and CDR2 LQKENI. There are 16 residues in the CDR3. CDR3 DNA sequence: TGTGCCAGCTCACCACCGAGCAGGACTAGATACAATGAGCAGTTCTTC. Translated, it gives CASSPPSRTRYNEQFF.

This clonotype turned up a few times. This chain links TRBV6-5 with TRBJ1-6; D possibly corresponds to TRBD1 (5 bases). This CDR3 has 16 amino acids. Trimming removed 5 bases from V and 6 bases from J, with 17 bases in between. Germline CDR1 and CDR2: MNHEY and SVGAGI. CDR3 DNA: TGTGCCAGCAGTCCGACCAAGGGGACCGGTAATTCACCCCTCCACTTT. This codes for CASSPTKGTGNSPLHF.

The genes are TRBV12-3 or TRBV12-4 and TRBJ2-5, with TRBD1 as a possible D gene (7 bases). Trimming took 3 bases from V and 3 from J, leaving 20 bases between them. CDR3 length: 17 residues. The CDR3 region is CASSLGDGGTAEETQYF. The CDR3 bases are TGTGCCAGCAGTTTGGGTGACGGAGGGACAGCCGAAGAGACCCAGTACTTC.

The V gene is TRBV12-3 or TRBV12-4, the J gene TRBJ2-1; maybe TRBD2 (5 bases). V was clipped by 1 base and J by 0 bases, with 19 bases between them. The CDR3 is 19 amino acids. The CDR3 region is CASSLGIWASMSSYNEQFF. CDR3 in DNA: TGTGCCAGCAGTTTAGGTATATGGGCTAGCATGAGCTCCTACAATGAGCAGTTCTTC.

This chain uses TRBV5-5 with TRBJ2-7, with 11 bases that match TRBD1. The CDR3 is 14 residues long. Per germline, CDR1 SGHKS and CDR2 YYEKEE (reference sequence). V shed 4 bases, J shed 6 bases, and the junction held 6 bases outside the gene matches. CDR3 DNA: TGTGCCAGCAGCGAAGGACAGGGGGCCGTCGAGCAGTACTTC. This translates into CASSEGQGAVEQYF.

The V gene is TRBV29-1, the J gene TRBJ2-7; 9 bases align to TRBD1. The CDR3 is 14 amino acids. Germline V CDR1 and CDR2: SQVTM, ANQGSEA. The V segment lost 3 bases and the J segment 3 bases; nucleotides outside the gene matches: 6. CDR3 coding DNA: TGCAGCGTTGAGGTTGGGACAGGGTTCTACGAGCAGTACTTC. Encoded protein: CSVEVGTGFYEQYF.

The V gene is TRBV3-1, the J gene TRBJ2-3; 9 bases match TRBD2. The CDR3 is 16 amino acids. Losses at the gene ends were 2 bases for V and 2 bases for J; bases not matched to a gene: 5. Germline V gives CDR1 LGHDT, CDR2 YNNKEL (reference sequence). The CDR3 loop is CASSQIAGAVTDTQYF. CDR3 coding DNA: TGTGCCAGCAGCCAAATAGCGGGGGCCGTCACAGATACGCAGTATTTT.

Ten or more counts support this clonotype. The chain combines TRBV5-5 with TRBJ1-5; tentatively, D is TRBD1 (6 bases). V dropped 1 base and J dropped 12 bases, with 11 bases sitting between them. The CDR3 loop spans 12 amino acids. Germline CDR1 reads SGHKS; CDR2 reads YYEKEE (reference sequence). The CDR3 spells CASSLPGGLQHF. Written as DNA, the CDR3 is TGTGCCAGCAGCTTGCCCGGGGGGCTCCAGCATTTT.